These 32 T cell receptor beta chains were sequenced from one sample in a study of T cells in Graves' hyperthyroidism and ophthalmopathy. It was RNA transcripts that yielded the amplified TCR beta CDR3 regions. HTBI primers were the set used in a first-round RT-PCR of the TCR CDR3. TCRdb ran MiXCR on the multiplex PCR reads and lists one entry per CDR3 protein. Here the sample spans fewer than 550,000 distinct CDR3 sequences, less than 20% being singletons. The sample comprised blood. The receptors come from a young woman with Graves' hyperthyroidism.

This clonotype was observed once. The V and J genes are TRBV7-2 and TRBJ1-2; D uncertain. Trimming cost V 5 bases and J 1 base, with 11 bases left between them. Germline CDR1 and CDR2: SGHTA and FQGNSA. The CDR3 extends over 14 amino acids. The CDR3 DNA reads TGTGCCAGCAGCCCCTTACACCTTAACTATGGCTACACCTTC. It codes for CASSPLHLNYGYTF.

This clonotype was observed many times. The chain links TRBV5-6 to TRBJ2-5; D perhaps matches TRBD1 (7 bases). CDR3 length: 15 residues. Per the germline V gene, CDR1 is SGHDT and CDR2 is YYEEEE. Between the trimmed V and J ends, which lost 2 bases and 4 bases, there was a span of 15 bases. Here the CDR3 DNA reads TGTGCCAGCAGCTTCAGGGGGGAAGGTACAGAGACCCAGTACTTC. Its protein product is CASSFRGEGTETQYF.

The chain joins TRBV6-5 to TRBJ2-1; 13 nucleotides agree with TRBD2. V lost 2 bases, J lost 4 bases, and 8 bases stayed unmatched. The CDR3 is 18 amino acids. Per the germline V gene, CDR1 is MNHEY and CDR2 is SVGAGI. In nucleotides, the CDR3 is TGTGCCAGCAGTTACCTTGGGACTAGCGGGACTGGTTACAATGAGCAGTTCTTC. Its protein is CASSYLGTSGTGYNEQFF.

The chain recombines TRBV7-2 with TRBJ1-4; TRBD1 aligns across 12 bases. The CDR3 totals 15 residues. J was trimmed by 8 bases and V by 4 bases; bases with no gene match: 5. Germline values: CDR1 SGHTA, CDR2 FQGNSA. CDR3 sequence: CASSSPGTGGEKLFF. CDR3 nucleotide sequence: TGTGCCAGCAGCTCCCCCGGGACAGGGGGCGAAAAACTGTTTTTT.

This clonotype was seen ten or more times. The rearrangement uses TRBV5-8 and TRBJ2-3; D is unclear. CDR3 length equals 13 residues. CDR1 is SGHTS, CDR2 YDEGEE, per germline. Trimming took 1 base from V and 5 from J, leaving 8 bases between them. The CDR3 sequence is CASSLSRQDTQYF. In DNA form, the CDR3 reads TGTGCCAGCAGCTTGAGCAGGCAAGATACGCAGTATTTT.

This clonotype was picked up a small number of times. The V and J genes are TRBV28 and TRBJ2-7; 7 bases map to TRBD2. Germline assignment: CDR1 MDHEN and CDR2 SYDVKM. The CDR3 has 17 residues. The J segment lost 2 bases and the V segment lost 2 bases, leaving 12 bases of the junction unmatched. The CDR3: CASSLLPRSLAAYEQYF. As DNA, the CDR3 is TGTGCCAGCAGTTTACTTCCCAGGTCGCTAGCGGCCTACGAGCAGTACTTC.

This clonotype was observed at least ten times. The chain has TRBV7-6 and TRBJ1-6; 8 nucleotides agree with TRBD1. CDR3 length equals 14 residues. CDR1 SGHVS and CDR2 FNYEAQ come from the germline V gene. The trim removed 5 bases at V and 9 bases at J, leaving 6 bases unmatched. CDR3 coding DNA: TGTGCCAGCAGCCGAGGACAGGGAGGTTCACCCCTCCACTTT. It specifies CASSRGQGGSPLHF.

The rearrangement joins TRBV11-1 to TRBJ2-3, with a possible D match to TRBD2 (6 bases). Per germline, CDR1 SGHAT and CDR2 FQDESV (reference sequence). The length of the CDR3 is 15 residues. V lost 7 bases, J lost 0 bases, and 14 bases lay in between. CDR3 sequence: CASTPGSGSTDTQYF. The CDR3 coding sequence is TGTGCCAGCACCCCCGGGAGCGGTAGCACAGATACGCAGTATTTT.

This clonotype has at least ten counts. The chain is built from TRBV3-1 and TRBJ1-5, with D unresolved. CDR1 and CDR2 (germline): LGHDT, YNNKEL (reference sequence). The V gene lost 0 bases and the J gene lost 3 bases, with 3 bases spanning the gap. CDR3 length: 13 residues. The CDR3 region is CASSQDNNQPQHF. CDR3 bases: TGTGCCAGCAGCCAAGATAACAATCAGCCCCAGCATTTT.

This clonotype was picked up many times. This chain joins TRBV5-1 and TRBJ2-5, with D possibly being TRBD1 or TRBD2 (5 bases each). Looked up from germline, CDR1 is SGHRS and CDR2 is YFSETQ. The length of the CDR3 is 16 residues. V gave up 3 bases and J gave up 3 bases, with 18 bases separating them. CDR3 sequence reads: CASSSGPSSIEETQYF. The CDR3 bases are TGCGCCAGCAGCTCGGGACCCAGCTCGATCGAAGAGACCCAGTACTTC.

In its sample, this clonotype was seen many times. V gene TRBV9 combines with J gene TRBJ2-1; the match to TRBD2 covers 11 bases. The CDR3 sequence is 15 residues long. The germline CDR1 and CDR2 sequences are SGDLS and YYNGEE. Trimming cost V 0 bases and J 7 bases; bases outside gene matches: 3. The CDR3 coding sequence is TGTGCCAGCAGCGTAGCCCCTAGCGGGAGGAATGAGCAGTTCTTC. It codes for CASSVAPSGRNEQFF.

This clonotype was counted at least ten times. The J gene is TRBJ2-3, the V gene TRBV5-1, with 9 positions matching TRBD1. J gave up 3 bases and V 4 bases, and 18 bases lay outside the gene matches. This CDR3 contains 19 residues. Germline V gives CDR1 SGHRS, CDR2 YFSETQ. The CDR3 nucleotides are TGCGCCAGCAGCCTCTGGACCGGGACAGGGCCCCTCAGGACAGATACGCAGTATTTT. Its protein product is CASSLWTGTGPLRTDTQYF.

This clonotype was counted many times. The chain uses TRBV5-1 and TRBJ1-2; weak D call: TRBD1 (6 bases). Germline loops: CDR1 SGHRS, CDR2 YFSETQ. Deletions cut 0 bases from V and 1 base from J, with 10 bases between. The CDR3 extends over 15 amino acids. The chain's CDR3 is CASSLVPGDNYGYTF. The CDR3 bases are TGCGCCAGCAGCTTGGTGCCAGGGGATAACTATGGCTACACCTTC.

This chain's CDR3 is CASSFWGVAQNNEQFF. CDR3 nucleotides: TGTGCCAGCAGTTTTTGGGGGGTTGCTCAGAACAATGAGCAGTTCTTC. V and J are TRBV27 and TRBJ2-1; D perhaps matches TRBD2 (6 bases). The germline V gene encodes CDR1 MNHEY and CDR2 SMNVEV (reference sequence). The CDR3 is 16 amino acids. V was cut by 3 bases and J by 5 bases, with 17 bases left in between.

Ten or more counts support this clonotype. The chain uses TRBV28 and TRBJ2-7, with D perhaps given as TRBD1 or TRBD2 (5 bases each). In germline, CDR1 is MDHEN, CDR2 SYDVKM. Trimming removed 5 bases at V and 0 bases at J, with 11 bases between. CDR3 length: 14 amino acids. For the CDR3, the DNA is TGTGCCAGCAGTCTGGGACCGTTCTCCTACGAGCAGTACTTC. It is translated as CASSLGPFSYEQYF.

This clonotype was seen repeatedly, ten times or more. The V call is TRBV15, the J call TRBJ2-7; D may be TRBD1 (6 bases). The germline CDR1 and CDR2 sequences are LNHNV and YYDKDF (reference sequence). Trimming took off 1 base at V and 4 bases at J, with 17 bases between the two ends. The CDR3 runs 16 residues. CDR3 in DNA: TGTGCCACCAGCAGAGGAGGGGCACAGGGTCGGTACGAGCAGTACTTC. Amino acid sequence: CATSRGGAQGRYEQYF.

The chain carries TRBV20-1 and TRBJ2-7; D possibly corresponds to TRBD2 (8 bases). Germline CDR1 reads DFQATT; CDR2 reads SNEGSKA (reference sequence). V lost 3 bases and J lost 7, with 19 bases in between. CDR3 length: 14 amino acids. Written as DNA, the CDR3 is TGCAGTGCTAGCCTACAGGGGCCGGGGGGGGAGCAGTACTTC. It translates to CSASLQGPGGEQYF.

This clonotype was seen at least ten times. The chain carries TRBV7-9 and TRBJ2-5; D might be TRBD1 (8 bases). The V gene lost 4 bases and the J gene lost 5 bases, with 14 bases spanning the gap. Per the germline V gene, CDR1 is SEHNR and CDR2 is FQNEAQ (reference sequence). The length of the CDR3 is 14 residues. The CDR3: CASSSNRGGETQYF. The CDR3 DNA sequence: TGTGCCAGCAGCTCTAACAGGGGGGGCGAGACCCAGTACTTC.

This clonotype was seen more than once but under ten times. The chain combines TRBV12-3 or TRBV12-4 with TRBJ2-7; 9 bases are a match to TRBD1. The CDR3 spans 16 residues. The V segment lost 3 bases and the J segment 3 bases; nucleotides outside the gene matches: 9. The CDR3 is CASSFTGTGTNYEQYF. The CDR3 DNA reads TGTGCCAGCAGTTTTACCGGGACAGGGACCAACTACGAGCAGTACTTC.

This clonotype appeared many times. This rearrangement joins TRBV5-1 to TRBJ2-7; 9 nucleotides match TRBD1. CDR1 and CDR2 (germline): SGHRS, YFSETQ. The CDR3 has 14 amino acids. The junction had 2 bases not matched to a gene; V was cut back by 4 bases and J by 0 bases. In DNA, the CDR3 is TGCGCCAGCAGCATGACAGGGGGCTCCTACGAGCAGTACTTC. Translation: CASSMTGGSYEQYF.

The chain employs TRBV6-4 and TRBJ2-3, with 7 bases fitting TRBD1. The CDR3 contains 14 residues. Germline V gene data show CDR1 as MRHNA and CDR2 as SNTAGT. The J segment lost 0 bases and the V segment lost 4 bases, leaving 1 base of the junction unmatched. The CDR3 loop reads CASSARGSTDTQYF. CDR3 DNA: TGTGCCAGCAGTGCCAGGGGGAGCACAGATACGCAGTATTTT.

The table lists this clonotype with a few counts. The gene calls are TRBV12-3 or TRBV12-4 and TRBJ1-6, with D possibly TRBD1 on 6 matching bases. V was trimmed by 6 bases and J by 16 bases, leaving 13 bases between them. The CDR3 is made up of 11 amino acids. CDR3 residues: CASSYQDRLHF. In DNA, the CDR3 is TGTGCCAGCAGCTACCAGGACAGACTCCACTTT.

The sample holds many counts of this clonotype. The V gene is TRBV11-3, the J gene TRBJ2-5, with 13 bases fitting TRBD2. With 5 bases clipped from V and 5 bases from J, the junction kept 17 bases outside the gene matches. Per germline, CDR1 SGHNT and CDR2 YENEEA. The CDR3 totals 19 residues. The CDR3 sequence is CASSPRNGGLAGDRETQYF. The CDR3 DNA sequence: TGTGCCAGCAGCCCGAGAAACGGCGGACTAGCGGGGGATCGGGAGACCCAGTACTTC.

The table lists this clonotype with a few counts. The genes are TRBV24-1 and TRBJ2-1, with TRBD1 matching 8 bases. V shed 0 bases, J shed 9 bases, and the junction held 9 bases outside the gene matches. This CDR3 spans 16 amino acids. Germline V CDR1 and CDR2: KGHDR, SFDVKD. The CDR3 sequence is CATSDLETGVLGEQFF. The CDR3 DNA reads as TGTGCCACCAGTGATTTGGAGACAGGGGTCTTAGGTGAGCAGTTCTTC.

This clonotype was detected only once. This may stem from a read error, because a much larger clone lies one nucleotide away. The V gene is TRBV12-3 or TRBV12-4, the J gene TRBJ2-7; D is uncertain. The CDR3 runs 12 residues. Deletions cut 5 bases from V and 3 bases from J, with 8 bases between. The CDR3: CASSPVFYEQYF. Written as DNA, the CDR3 is TGTGCCAGCAGTCCCGTCTTCTACGAGCAGTACTTC.

A few counts support this clonotype. This chain uses TRBV7-3 with TRBJ1-3; D not resolved. Germline V gene data show CDR1 as SGHTA and CDR2 as FQGTGA. The V end was cut by 5 bases, the J end by 0 bases, with 11 bases between. This CDR3 has 15 amino acids. This chain's CDR3 is CASSVDGSSGNTIYF. The CDR3 DNA is TGTGCCAGCAGCGTGGACGGGAGCTCTGGAAACACCATATATTTT.

This clonotype was observed at least ten times. The rearrangement uses TRBV28 and TRBJ2-1, with a weak D call TRBD1 (6 bases). Germline assignment: CDR1 MDHEN and CDR2 SYDVKM. Trimming cost V 6 bases and J 1 base, with 16 bases left between them. This CDR3 has 16 amino acids. CDR3: CASSTGFIGSYNEQFF. The CDR3 DNA reads as TGTGCCAGCAGCACAGGGTTTATCGGGTCCTACAATGAGCAGTTCTTC. Full variable domain (remainder filled in from reference TRBV28 and TRBJ2-1): DVKVTQSSRYLVKRTGEKVFLECVQDMDHENMFWYRQDPGLGLRLIYFSYDVKMKEKGDIPEGYSVSREKKERFSLILESASTNQTSMYLCASSTGFIGSYNEQFFGPGTRLTVL.

This clonotype appeared many times. The chain is built from TRBV6-1 and TRBJ2-7; tentative D call: TRBD1 (6 bases). This CDR3 contains 14 residues. V was shortened by 7 bases and J by 0 bases, with 13 bases between the two germline ends. CDR1 is MNHNS, CDR2 SASEGT, per germline. CDR3 residues: CASNSRTASYEQYF. The CDR3 coding sequence is TGTGCCAGCAATTCAAGGACAGCCTCCTACGAGCAGTACTTC.

This clonotype was seen many times. The CDR3 nucleotides read TGTGCCAGCAGCTTAGAGGCGGGACCGCCCCAGCATTTT. This translates into CASSLEAGPPQHF. The chain combines TRBV7-2 with TRBJ1-5, with D tentatively TRBD1 (5 bases). This CDR3 region has 13 residues. V lost 1 base, J lost 9 bases, and 10 bases lay in between. In germline, CDR1 is SGHTA, CDR2 FQGNSA.

The chain has TRBV4-1 and TRBJ1-5; no clear D gene. Germline V gene data show CDR1 as MGHRA and CDR2 as YSYEKL. This CDR3 has 17 amino acids. V was clipped by 3 bases and J by 5 bases, with 20 bases between them. DNA of the CDR3: TGCGCCAGCAGCCAGGCCCCTAGATCCGGGGTACATCAGCCCCAGCATTTT. This encodes CASSQAPRSGVHQPQHF.

Details on this clonotype: A much more abundant neighbour one base away suggests this may be a read error. The V and J genes are TRBV11-3 and TRBJ2-1; 8 bases fit TRBD2. The DNA matches TRBJ2-7 better at its end, which makes the J call doubtful. Germline-derived CDR1 and CDR2 are SGHNT and YENEEA. CDR3 length: 14 residues. CDR3 bases: TGTGCCAGCAGCTTAGCGGGGGGGTGGAATGAGCAGTACTTC. Residues: CASSLAGGWNEQYF.

With regard to this clonotype: It may be a read error: a sequence one base away is much more abundant. This sequence joins TRBV7-8 and TRBJ1-1; possibly TRBD1 for D (6 bases). V lost 8 bases to trimming and J lost 3 bases, with 16 bases between them. There are 14 residues in the CDR3. Germline CDR1 and CDR2: SGHVS and FQNEAQ. CDR3 in DNA: TGTGCCAGCGGCCGGCAAAGGGGGTACACTGAAGCTTTCTTT. Protein product: CASGRQRGYTEAFF.